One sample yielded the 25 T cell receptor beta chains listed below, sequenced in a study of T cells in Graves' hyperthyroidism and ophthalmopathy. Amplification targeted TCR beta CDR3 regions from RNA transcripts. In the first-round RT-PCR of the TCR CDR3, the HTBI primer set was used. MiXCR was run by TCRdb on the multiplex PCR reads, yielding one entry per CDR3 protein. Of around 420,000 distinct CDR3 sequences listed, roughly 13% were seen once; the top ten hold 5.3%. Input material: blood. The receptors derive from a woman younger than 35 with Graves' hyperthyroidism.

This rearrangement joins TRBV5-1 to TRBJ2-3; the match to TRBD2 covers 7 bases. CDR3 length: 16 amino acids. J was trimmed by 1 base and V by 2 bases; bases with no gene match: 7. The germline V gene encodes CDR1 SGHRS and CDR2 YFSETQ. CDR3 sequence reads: CASSLGTGGRTDTQYF. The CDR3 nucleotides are TGCGCCAGCAGCTTAGGAACGGGAGGCCGCACAGATACGCAGTATTTT.

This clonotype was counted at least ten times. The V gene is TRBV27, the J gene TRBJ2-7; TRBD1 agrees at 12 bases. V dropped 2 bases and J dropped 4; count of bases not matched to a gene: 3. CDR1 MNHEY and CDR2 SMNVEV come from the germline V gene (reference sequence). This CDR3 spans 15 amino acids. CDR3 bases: TGTGCCAGCAGTTTAGGGACAGGGGGCATTTACGAGCAGTACTTC. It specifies CASSLGTGGIYEQYF.

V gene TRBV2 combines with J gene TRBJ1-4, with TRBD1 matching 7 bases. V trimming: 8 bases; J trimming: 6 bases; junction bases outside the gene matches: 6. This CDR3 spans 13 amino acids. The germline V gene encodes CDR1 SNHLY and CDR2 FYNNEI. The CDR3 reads CASRGTEDEKLFF. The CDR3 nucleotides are TGTGCCAGCCGAGGGACAGAAGATGAAAAACTGTTTTTT.

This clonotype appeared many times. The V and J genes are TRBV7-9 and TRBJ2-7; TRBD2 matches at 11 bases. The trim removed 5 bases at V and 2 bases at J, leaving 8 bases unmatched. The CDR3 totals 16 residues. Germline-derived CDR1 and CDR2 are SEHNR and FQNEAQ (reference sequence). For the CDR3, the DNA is TGTGCCAGCAGCATCCCGACTAGCGGGACGACCTACGAGCAGTACTTC. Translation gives CASSIPTSGTTYEQYF.

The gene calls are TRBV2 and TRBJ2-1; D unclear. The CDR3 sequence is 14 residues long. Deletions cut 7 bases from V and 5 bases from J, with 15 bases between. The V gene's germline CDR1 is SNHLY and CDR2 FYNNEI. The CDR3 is CASIWQRLNNEQFF. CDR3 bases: TGTGCCAGCATCTGGCAGCGACTCAACAATGAGCAGTTCTTC.

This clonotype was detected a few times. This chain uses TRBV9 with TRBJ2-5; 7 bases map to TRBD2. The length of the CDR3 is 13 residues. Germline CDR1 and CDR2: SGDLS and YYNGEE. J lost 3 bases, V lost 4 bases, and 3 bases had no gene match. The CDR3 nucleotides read TGTGCCAGCAGCCAGGGAGGGGAAGAGACCCAGTACTTC. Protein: CASSQGGEETQYF.

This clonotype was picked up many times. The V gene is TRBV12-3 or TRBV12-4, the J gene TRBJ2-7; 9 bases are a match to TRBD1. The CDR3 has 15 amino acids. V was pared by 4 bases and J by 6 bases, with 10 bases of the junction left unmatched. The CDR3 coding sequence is TGTGCCAGCAGTTCCGGAACAGGGGGCCCGTTCGAGCAGTACTTC. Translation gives CASSSGTGGPFEQYF.

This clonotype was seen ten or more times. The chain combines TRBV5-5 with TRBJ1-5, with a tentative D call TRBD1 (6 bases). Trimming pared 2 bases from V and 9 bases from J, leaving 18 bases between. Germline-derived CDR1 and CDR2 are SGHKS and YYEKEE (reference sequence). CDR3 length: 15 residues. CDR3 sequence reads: CASSFMTGRPWPQHF. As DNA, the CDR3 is TGTGCCAGCAGCTTCATGACAGGCCGGCCTTGGCCCCAGCATTTT. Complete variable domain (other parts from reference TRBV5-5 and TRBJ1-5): DAGVTQSPTHLIKTRGQQVTLRCSPISGHKSVSWYQQVLGQGPQFIFQYYEKEERGRGNFPDRFSARQFPNYSSELNVNALLLGDSALYLCASSFMTGRPWPQHFGDGTRLSIL.

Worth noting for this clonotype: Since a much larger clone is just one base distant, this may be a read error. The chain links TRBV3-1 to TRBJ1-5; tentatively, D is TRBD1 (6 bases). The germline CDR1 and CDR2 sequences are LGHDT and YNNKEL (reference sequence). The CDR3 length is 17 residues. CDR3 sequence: CASNQGADRYGNQPQHF. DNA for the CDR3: TGTGCCAGCAACCAAGGGGCTGACAGGTATGGCAATCAGCCCCAGCATTTT. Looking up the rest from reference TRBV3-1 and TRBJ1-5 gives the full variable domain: DTAVSQTPKYLVTQMGNDKSIKCEQNLGHDTMYWYKQDSKKFLKIMFSYNNKELIINETVPNRFSPKSPDKAHLNLHINSLELGDSAVYFCASNQGADRYGNQPQHFGDGTRLSIL.

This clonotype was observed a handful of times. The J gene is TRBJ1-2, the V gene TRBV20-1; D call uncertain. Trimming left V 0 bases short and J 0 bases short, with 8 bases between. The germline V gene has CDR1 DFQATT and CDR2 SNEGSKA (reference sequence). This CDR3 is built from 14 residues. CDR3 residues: CSAREWRSNYGYTF. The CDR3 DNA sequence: TGCAGTGCTAGAGAATGGCGGTCTAACTATGGCTACACCTTC.

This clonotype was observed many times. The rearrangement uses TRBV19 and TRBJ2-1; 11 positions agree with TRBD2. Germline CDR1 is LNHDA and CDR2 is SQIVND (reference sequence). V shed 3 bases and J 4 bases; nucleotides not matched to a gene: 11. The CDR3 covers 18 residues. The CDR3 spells CASSIWDVGTSGYNEQFF. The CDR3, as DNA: TGTGCCAGTAGTATTTGGGACGTCGGGACTAGCGGATACAATGAGCAGTTCTTC.

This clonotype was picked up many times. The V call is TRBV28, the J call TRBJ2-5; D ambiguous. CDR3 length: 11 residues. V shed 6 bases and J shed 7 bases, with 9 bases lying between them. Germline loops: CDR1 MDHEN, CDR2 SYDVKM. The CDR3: CASSGWGTQYF. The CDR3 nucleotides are TGTGCCAGCAGCGGATGGGGGACCCAGTACTTC.

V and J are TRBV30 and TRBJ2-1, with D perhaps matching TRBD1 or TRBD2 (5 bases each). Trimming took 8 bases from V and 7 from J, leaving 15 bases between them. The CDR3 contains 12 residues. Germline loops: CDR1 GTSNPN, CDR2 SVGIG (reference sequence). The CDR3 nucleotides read TGTGCCGGAAAGGGGAGTAGTAATGAGCAGTTCTTC. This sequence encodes CAGKGSSNEQFF.

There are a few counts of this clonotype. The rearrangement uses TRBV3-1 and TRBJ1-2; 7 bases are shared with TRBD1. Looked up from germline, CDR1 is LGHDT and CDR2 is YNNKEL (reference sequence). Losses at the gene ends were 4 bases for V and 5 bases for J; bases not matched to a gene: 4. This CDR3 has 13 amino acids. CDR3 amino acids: CASSPGGVYGYTF. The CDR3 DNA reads TGTGCCAGCAGCCCAGGGGGGGTTTATGGCTACACCTTC.

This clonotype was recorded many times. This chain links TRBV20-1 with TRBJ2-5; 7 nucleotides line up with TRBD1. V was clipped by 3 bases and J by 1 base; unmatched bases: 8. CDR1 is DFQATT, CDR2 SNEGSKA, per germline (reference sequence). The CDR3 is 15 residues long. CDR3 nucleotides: TGCAGTGCTAGTCCCGGGACAGAGGGCCAAGAGACCCAGTACTTC. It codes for CSASPGTEGQETQYF.

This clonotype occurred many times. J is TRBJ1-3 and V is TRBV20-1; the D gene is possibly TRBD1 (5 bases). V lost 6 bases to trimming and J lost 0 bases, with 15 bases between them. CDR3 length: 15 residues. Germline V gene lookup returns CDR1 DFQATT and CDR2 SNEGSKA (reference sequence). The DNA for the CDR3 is TGCAGTGCCAGGCCCCGGGGCCGCTCTGGAAACACCATATATTTT. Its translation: CSARPRGRSGNTIYF.

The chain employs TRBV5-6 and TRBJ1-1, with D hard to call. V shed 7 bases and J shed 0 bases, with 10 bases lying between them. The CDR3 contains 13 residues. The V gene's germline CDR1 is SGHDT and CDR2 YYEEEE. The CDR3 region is CASGSVMNTEAFF. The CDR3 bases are TGTGCCAGCGGGTCTGTTATGAACACTGAAGCTTTCTTT.

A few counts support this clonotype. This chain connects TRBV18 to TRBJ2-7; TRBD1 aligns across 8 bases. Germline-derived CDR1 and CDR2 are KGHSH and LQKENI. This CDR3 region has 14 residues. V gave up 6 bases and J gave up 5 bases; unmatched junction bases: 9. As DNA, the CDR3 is TGTGCCAGCTCCCCCGGGACAGGAGGCAACGAGCAGTACTTC. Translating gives CASSPGTGGNEQYF. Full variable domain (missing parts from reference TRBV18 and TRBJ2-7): NAGVMQNPRHLVRRRGQEARLRCSPMKGHSHVYWYRQLPEEGLKFMVYLQKENIIDESGMPKERFSAEFPKEGPSILRIQQVVRGDSAAYFCASSPGTGGNEQYFGPGTRLTVT.

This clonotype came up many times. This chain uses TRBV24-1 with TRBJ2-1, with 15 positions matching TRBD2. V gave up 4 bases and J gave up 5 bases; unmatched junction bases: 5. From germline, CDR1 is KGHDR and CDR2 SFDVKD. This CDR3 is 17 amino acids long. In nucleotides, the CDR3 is TGTGCCACCAGTGACTACGGGACTAGCGGGGGGAACAATGAGCAGTTCTTC. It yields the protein CATSDYGTSGGNNEQFF.

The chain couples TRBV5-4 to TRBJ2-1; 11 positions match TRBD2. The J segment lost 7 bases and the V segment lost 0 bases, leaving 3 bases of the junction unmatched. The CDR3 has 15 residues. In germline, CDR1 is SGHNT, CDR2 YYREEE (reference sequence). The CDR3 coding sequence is TGTGCCAGCAGCTTGGGGGGACTAGCGGCAAATGAGCAGTTCTTC. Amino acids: CASSLGGLAANEQFF.

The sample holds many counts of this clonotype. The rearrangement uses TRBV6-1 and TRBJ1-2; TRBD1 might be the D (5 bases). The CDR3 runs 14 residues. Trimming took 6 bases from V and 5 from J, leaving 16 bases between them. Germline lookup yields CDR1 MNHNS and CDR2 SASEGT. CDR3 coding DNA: TGTGCCAGCAGCGGGGACGGAGGAAGTTATGGCTACACCTTC. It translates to CASSGDGGSYGYTF.

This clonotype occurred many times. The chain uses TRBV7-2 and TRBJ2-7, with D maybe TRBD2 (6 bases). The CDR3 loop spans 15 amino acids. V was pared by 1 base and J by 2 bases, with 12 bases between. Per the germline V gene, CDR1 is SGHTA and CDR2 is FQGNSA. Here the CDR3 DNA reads TGTGCCAGCAGCTTAGTAGGGACTGAAACCTACGAGCAGTACTTC. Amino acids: CASSLVGTETYEQYF.

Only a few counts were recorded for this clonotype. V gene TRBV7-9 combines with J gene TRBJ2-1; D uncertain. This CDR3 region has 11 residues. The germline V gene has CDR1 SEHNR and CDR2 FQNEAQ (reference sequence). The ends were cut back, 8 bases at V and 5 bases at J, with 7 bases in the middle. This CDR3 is CASGVNNEQFF. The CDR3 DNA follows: TGTGCCAGCGGAGTTAACAATGAGCAGTTCTTC.

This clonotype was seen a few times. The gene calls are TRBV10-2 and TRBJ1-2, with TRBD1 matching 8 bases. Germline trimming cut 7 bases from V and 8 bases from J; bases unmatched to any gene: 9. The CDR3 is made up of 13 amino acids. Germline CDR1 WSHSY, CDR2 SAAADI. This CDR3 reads CASNHETGDGYTF. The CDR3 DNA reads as TGCGCCAGCAACCATGAGACAGGGGACGGCTACACCTTC.

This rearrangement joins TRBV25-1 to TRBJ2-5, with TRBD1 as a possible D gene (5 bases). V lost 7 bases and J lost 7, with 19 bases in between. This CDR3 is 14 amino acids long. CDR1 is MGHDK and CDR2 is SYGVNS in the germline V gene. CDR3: CASKRGIVKGTQYF. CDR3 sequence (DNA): TGTGCCAGCAAAAGGGGAATAGTTAAAGGGACCCAGTACTTC.